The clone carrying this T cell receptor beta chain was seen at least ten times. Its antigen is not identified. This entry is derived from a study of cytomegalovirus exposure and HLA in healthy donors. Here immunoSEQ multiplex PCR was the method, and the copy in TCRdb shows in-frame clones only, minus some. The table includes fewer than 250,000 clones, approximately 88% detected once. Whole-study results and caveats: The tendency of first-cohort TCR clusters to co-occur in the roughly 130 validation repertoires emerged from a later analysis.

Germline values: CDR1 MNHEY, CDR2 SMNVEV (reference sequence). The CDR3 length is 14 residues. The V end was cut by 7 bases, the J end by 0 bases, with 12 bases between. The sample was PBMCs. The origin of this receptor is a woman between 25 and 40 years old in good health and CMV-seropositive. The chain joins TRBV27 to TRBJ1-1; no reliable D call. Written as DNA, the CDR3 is TGTGCCAGCATGGGTAAACAGATGAACACTGAAGCTTTCTTT. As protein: CASMGKQMNTEAFF.